The sequence of this T cell receptor (beta chain) was determined in a study of patients and donors after allogeneic stem cell transplantation. This CDR3 spans 14 amino acids. The V and J ends lost 5 bases and 0 bases respectively, with 11 bases between them. TCRdb used MiXCR to reprocess the RT-PCR reads, holding one entry per CDR3 protein. The repertoire holds about 200,000 distinct CDR3 sequences, with about 38% as singletons. A few counts support this clonotype. The sequenced material came from blood, either unsorted or a sorted T cell fraction (not recorded which). V and J are TRBV12-3 or TRBV12-4 and TRBJ2-7, with D maybe TRBD2 (6 bases). The receptor was derived from a human donor who was either an allogeneic HSCT recipient or a stem cell or donor lymphocyte infusion donor (not recorded which). It is not recorded whose cells these are; they may come from a transplant donor. The CDR3 region has the DNA TGTGCCAGCAGTCGGAGGGTCCGCTCCTACGAGCAGTACTTC. It translates to CASSRRVRSYEQYF.